Shown below are 6 T cell receptor beta chains from a single sample sequenced in a study of T cell clonotyping in hematopoietic cell transplantation. The method was immunoSEQ multiplex PCR; TCRdb's version includes in-frame clones alone and lacks a portion of them. This sample has some 17,000 clones, with 90% found just once. The source material was peripheral blood mononuclear cells. The receptors come from a man aged 50-60 years in good health. Some clones in this sample may be carry-over from other donors' samples.

The CDR3 region is CASSLLFRTEAFF. Here the CDR3 DNA reads TGTGCCAGCAGCTTACTGTTTAGGACTGAAGCTTTCTTT. This chain connects TRBV28 to TRBJ1-1; D unclear. The germline V and J ends were trimmed by 6 bases and 5 bases, with 13 bases remaining between them. This CDR3 is 13 amino acids long. CDR1 MDHEN and CDR2 SYDVKM come from the germline V gene.

The CDR3 region is CASSLLRGGEDTEAFF. CDR3 nucleotide sequence: TGTGCCAGCAGCTTATTAAGAGGGGGGGAGGACACTGAAGCTTTCTTT. This chain joins TRBV13 and TRBJ1-1, with D maybe TRBD1 (6 bases). The CDR3 is 16 residues long. V lost 2 bases, J lost 3 bases, and 16 bases lay in between. Germline assignment: CDR1 PRHDT and CDR2 FYEKMQ (reference sequence). Full variable domain (rest looked up from reference TRBV13 and TRBJ1-1): AAGVIQSPRHLIKEKRETATLKCYPIPRHDTVYWYQQGPGQDPQFLISFYEKMQSDKGSIPDRFSAQQFSDYHSELNMSSLELGDSALYFCASSLLRGGEDTEAFFGQGTRLTVV.

This clone was seen a single time. V and J are TRBV21-1 and TRBJ1-2. TRBV21-1 is labeled a pseudogene. This CDR3 has 16 residues. The CDR3 loop reads CASSKVSASHPYGYTF. DNA for the CDR3: TGTGCCAGCAGCAAAGTCTCAGCCAGTCACCCCTATGGCTACACCTTC.

The chain links TRBV4-1 to TRBJ1-2, with a weak D call TRBD1 (5 bases). Germline CDR1 and CDR2: MGHRA and YSYEKL. This CDR3 region has 14 residues. V was shortened by 3 bases and J by 8 bases, with 16 bases between the two germline ends. CDR3 sequence: CASSQVGRARGYTF. The DNA for the CDR3 is TGCGCCAGCAGCCAGGTTGGCAGGGCGCGGGGCTACACCTTC.

The rearrangement links TRBV5-1 to TRBJ1-4; 8 bases are a match to TRBD1. There are 13 residues in the CDR3. V trimming: 7 bases; J trimming: 4 bases; junction bases outside the gene matches: 3. Germline CDR1 reads SGHRS; CDR2 reads YFSETQ. In DNA, the CDR3 is TGCGCCAGCGGACAGGGTGTTAATGAAAAACTGTTTTTT. The encoded protein is CASGQGVNEKLFF.

The rearrangement uses TRBV7-9 and TRBJ1-6; D is uncertain. Germline values: CDR1 SEHNR, CDR2 FQNEAQ (reference sequence). CDR3 size: 13 residues. V was shortened by 1 base and J by 9 bases, with 7 bases between the two germline ends. CDR3 residues: CASSLVWGSPLHF. The CDR3 DNA reads as TGTGCCAGCAGCTTAGTCTGGGGTTCACCCCTCCACTTT.